The 27 T cell receptor beta chains below come from one sample, sequenced in a study of blood T cell repertoires in COVID-19. Produced via immunoSEQ multiplex PCR; TCRdb's table is partial and in-frame only. In the table there are roughly 150,000 clones, approximately 90% of which are singletons. The sequenced material came from peripheral blood. Every receptor here comes from a human donor in a cohort sampled during active COVID-19.

This clone was recorded only once. The V call is TRBV7-3, the J call TRBJ2-1; 8 bases agree with TRBD2. After removal of 4 bases from V and 9 bases from J, the junction contained 5 bases not matched to a gene. Germline V gene lookup returns CDR1 SGHTA and CDR2 FQGTGA. CDR3 length: 13 residues. The CDR3 sequence is CASSSGTRGEQFF. In DNA, the CDR3 is TGTGCCAGCAGCTCCGGGACTAGGGGTGAGCAGTTCTTC. The whole variable domain, filled in from reference TRBV7-3 and TRBJ2-1, reads GAGVSQTPSNKVTEKGKYVELRCDPISGHTALYWYRQSLGQGPEFLIYFQGTGAADDSGLPNDRFFAVRPEGSVSTLKIQRTERGDSAVYLCASSSGTRGEQFFGPGTRLTVL.

The chain recombines TRBV4-2 with TRBJ2-1; 11 nucleotides agree with TRBD2. The V gene's germline CDR1 is LGHNA and CDR2 YNFKEQ. This CDR3 comprises 15 residues. V lost 6 bases to trimming and J lost 8 bases; unmatched junction nucleotides: 9. In DNA, the CDR3 is TGTGCCAGCAGAGGGGGACTAGCGGACAGAGATGAGCAGTTCTTC. Translating gives CASRGGLADRDEQFF.

This clone was recorded only once. The chain recombines TRBV6-2 or TRBV6-3 with TRBJ2-1; TRBD1 is a possible D gene (5 bases). Trimming left V 2 bases short and J 0 bases short, with 11 bases between. The length of the CDR3 is 16 residues. Germline V lookup: CDR1 MNHEY, CDR2 SVGEGT. DNA for the CDR3: TGTGCCAGCAGTTACGGGTGGACATTCTCCTACAATGAGCAGTTCTTC. It is translated as CASSYGWTFSYNEQFF.

There are a few counts of this clone. This chain uses TRBV29-1 with TRBJ1-1, with TRBD1 as a possible D gene (6 bases). CDR3 length: 12 residues. Germline V gene lookup returns CDR1 SQVTM and CDR2 ANQGSEA. Trimming pared 4 bases from V and 5 bases from J, leaving 11 bases between. The CDR3 spells CSVGGGQTEAFF. DNA for the CDR3: TGCAGCGTTGGGGGGGGGCAAACTGAAGCTTTCTTT.

The V and J genes are TRBV5-1 and TRBJ1-4; no definite D call. The germline V gene encodes CDR1 SGHRS and CDR2 YFSETQ. The CDR3 sequence is 15 residues long. V was clipped by 0 bases and J by 0 bases, with 6 bases between them. In DNA, the CDR3 is TGCGCCAGCAGCTTGGCCCTTGCAACTAATGAAAAACTGTTTTTT. This sequence encodes CASSLALATNEKLFF.

The CDR3 protein is CASATGSGNTIYF. CDR3 DNA: TGTGCCAGCGCGACAGGGTCTGGAAACACCATATATTTT. This chain links TRBV6-5 with TRBJ1-3; 7 bases are shared with TRBD1. The CDR3 is 13 residues long. Germline V lookup: CDR1 MNHEY, CDR2 SVGAGI. Trimming at V came to 8 bases and at J to 1 base, leaving 2 bases not matched to a gene.

The V call is TRBV12-3 or TRBV12-4, the J call TRBJ1-6, with unresolved D. Between the trimmed V and J ends, which lost 3 bases and 8 bases, there was a span of 8 bases. CDR3 length: 13 amino acids. The CDR3 loop reads CASSFLRDSPLHF. Here the CDR3 DNA reads TGTGCCAGCAGTTTTTTACGGGATTCACCCCTCCACTTT.

The chain couples TRBV27 to TRBJ1-3; TRBD1 agrees at 7 bases. The germline CDR1 and CDR2 sequences are MNHEY and SMNVEV (reference sequence). This CDR3 region has 15 residues. V was pared by 4 bases and J by 0 bases, with 3 bases of the junction left unmatched. The CDR3 sequence: CASSSRDSSGNTIYF. The CDR3 DNA reads as TGTGCCAGCAGTTCTAGGGACAGCTCTGGAAACACCATATATTTT.

The V call is TRBV2, the J call TRBJ1-5, with D maybe TRBD1 (5 bases). CDR3 length equals 13 residues. V was clipped by 3 bases and J by 6 bases, with 9 bases between them. Germline CDR1 and CDR2: SNHLY and FYNNEI. Written as DNA, the CDR3 is TGTGCCAGCAGTGACAGGGTACTTCAGCCCCAGCATTTT. Its translation: CASSDRVLQPQHF.

This chain connects TRBV7-2 to TRBJ2-7, with TRBD2 as a possible D gene (6 bases). CDR3 length equals 14 residues. V lost 5 bases and J lost 1, with 12 bases in between. Germline CDR1 reads SGHTA; CDR2 reads FQGNSA. CDR3 nucleotides: TGTGCCAGCAGCCCACGGCGGGATTCCTACGAGCAGTACTTC. Protein product: CASSPRRDSYEQYF.

The chain combines TRBV5-1 with TRBJ2-7, with D tentatively TRBD1 (6 bases). This CDR3 has 15 residues. The ends were cut back, 0 bases at V and 1 base at J, with 11 bases in the middle. Germline CDR1 SGHRS, CDR2 YFSETQ. CDR3 nucleotides: TGCGCCAGCAGCTTGGAGGTCAGGGGATCCTACGAGCAGTACTTC. Translated: CASSLEVRGSYEQYF.

V and J are TRBV2 and TRBJ1-6; unclear D gene. CDR3 length: 15 residues. Trimming removed 7 bases from V and 9 bases from J, with 19 bases in between. Germline V CDR1 and CDR2: SNHLY, FYNNEI. The CDR3 here is CASIMLETSSSPLHF. The CDR3 nucleotides read TGTGCCAGCATCATGTTAGAGACATCGAGTTCACCCCTCCACTTT.

The gene calls are TRBV6-1 and TRBJ1-2; 7 bases fit TRBD1. Trimming took 2 bases from V and 4 from J; bases not matched to a gene: 4. Germline CDR1 is MNHNS and CDR2 is SASEGT. CDR3 size: 14 residues. The CDR3 bases are TGTGCCAGCAGTGAATACCGGGACAGCTATGGCTACACCTTC. It specifies CASSEYRDSYGYTF.

This clone has just one count. V is TRBV10-3 and J is TRBJ1-1; the D is unclear. CDR3 size: 14 residues. V lost 4 bases to trimming and J lost 6 bases, with 15 bases between them. Germline loops: CDR1 ENHRY, CDR2 SYGVKD. DNA of the CDR3: TGTGCCATCAGTGTCGGGGAGGGTAGGGCTGAAGCTTTCTTT. Translated, it gives CAISVGEGRAEAFF.

This chain links TRBV19 with TRBJ2-1; 12 bases agree with TRBD2. Germline V lookup: CDR1 LNHDA, CDR2 SQIVND (reference sequence). V lost 4 bases to trimming and J lost 6 bases; unmatched junction nucleotides: 13. The CDR3 is 18 residues long. The CDR3 loop is CASSTTPSTSGGRNEQFF. CDR3 in DNA: TGTGCCAGTAGTACGACACCCTCGACTAGCGGGGGACGCAATGAGCAGTTCTTC. The variable domain in full, completed from reference TRBV19 and TRBJ2-1, reads DGGITQSPKYLFRKEGQNVTLSCEQNLNHDAMYWYRQDPGQGLRLIYYSQIVNDFQKGDIAEGYSVSREKKESFPLTVTSAQKNPTAFYLCASSTTPSTSGGRNEQFFGPGTRLTVL.

The rearrangement uses TRBV19 and TRBJ2-1; 7 positions match TRBD1. Trimming cost V 2 bases and J 2 bases; bases outside gene matches: 6. The germline CDR1 and CDR2 sequences are LNHDA and SQIVND (reference sequence). This CDR3 has 16 residues. Here the CDR3 reads CASSIRGQITYNEQFF. In nucleotides, the CDR3 is TGTGCCAGTAGTATAAGGGGACAGATAACCTACAATGAGCAGTTCTTC. Full variable domain (remainder filled in from reference TRBV19 and TRBJ2-1): DGGITQSPKYLFRKEGQNVTLSCEQNLNHDAMYWYRQDPGQGLRLIYYSQIVNDFQKGDIAEGYSVSREKKESFPLTVTSAQKNPTAFYLCASSIRGQITYNEQFFGPGTRLTVL.

There are many counts of this clone. In DNA, the CDR3 is TGTGCCAGCTCACCACCGATTTACCAGGGGATTTCTGGAAACACCATATATTTT. Amino acid sequence: CASSPPIYQGISGNTIYF. The chain couples TRBV18 to TRBJ1-3; a possible D gene is TRBD1 (6 bases). The CDR3 sequence is 18 residues long. Germline-derived CDR1 and CDR2 are KGHSH and LQKENI. The V end lost 0 bases, the J end lost 1 base, and 16 bases lay between the germline ends.

The gene calls are TRBV5-8 and TRBJ2-5; 11 bases line up with TRBD1. Germline values: CDR1 SGHTS, CDR2 YDEGEE. The CDR3 length is 15 residues. V lost 0 bases, J lost 5 bases, and 3 bases stayed unmatched. This CDR3 reads CASSLDGTGGETQYF. The CDR3 DNA reads as TGTGCCAGCAGCTTGGATGGGACAGGGGGTGAGACCCAGTACTTC.

The rearrangement joins TRBV5-6 to TRBJ2-2; perhaps TRBD2 as D (6 bases). The CDR3 consists of 15 residues. Per the germline V gene, CDR1 is SGHDT and CDR2 is YYEEEE. The V gene lost 4 bases and the J gene lost 1 base, with 11 bases spanning the gap. As DNA, the CDR3 is TGTGCCAGCAGCCGGGGGACGGTGAACACCGGGGAGCTGTTTTTT. Its protein is CASSRGTVNTGELFF.

This rearrangement joins TRBV5-1 to TRBJ2-7; 9 positions agree with TRBD2. There are 20 residues in the CDR3. Germline CDR1 SGHRS, CDR2 YFSETQ. V lost 1 base, J lost 6 bases, and 23 bases stayed unmatched. CDR3 in DNA: TGCGCCAGCAGCTTGAGGCGGGGGGGCATAGATAGGGACCAAGAAGGCGAGCAGTACTTC. Residues: CASSLRRGGIDRDQEGEQYF.

In nucleotides, the CDR3 is TGTGCCAGCAGTTACGGACAGCTTGGTGGCTACACCTTC. This encodes CASSYGQLGGYTF. The chain uses TRBV6-2 or TRBV6-3 and TRBJ1-2; weak D call: TRBD1 (6 bases). CDR3 length: 13 residues. Germline assignment: CDR1 MNHEY and CDR2 SVGEGT. V shed 2 bases and J shed 7 bases, with 11 bases lying between them.

The J gene is TRBJ2-7, the V gene TRBV7-2, with 8 nucleotides matching TRBD1. Germline V CDR1 and CDR2: SGHTA, FQGNSA. CDR3 size: 14 residues. Unmatched junction bases numbered 7, after V lost 5 bases and J lost 4 bases. CDR3 sequence reads: CASSATGATYEQYF. Written as DNA, the CDR3 is TGTGCCAGCAGCGCGACAGGGGCAACGTACGAGCAGTACTTC.

The CDR3 is CASSTRDTRNTIYF. The CDR3 nucleotides are TGTGCCAGCAGCACCAGGGACACCAGAAACACCATATATTTT. The chain carries TRBV9 and TRBJ1-3; possible D gene TRBD1, 6 bases. Germline values: CDR1 SGDLS, CDR2 YYNGEE. The CDR3 runs to 14 residues. V dropped 4 bases and J dropped 5 bases, with 13 bases sitting between them.

The chain has TRBV3-1 (or the pseudogene TRBV3-2) and TRBJ1-2; D gene unclear. CDR3 length: 15 amino acids. V was cut by 1 base and J by 3 bases, with 12 bases left in between. Germline loops: CDR1 LGHDT, CDR2 YNNKEL (reference sequence). The CDR3 region has the DNA TGTGCCAGCAGCCAAGTCCCTCAGGCCTACTATGGCTACACCTTC. This encodes CASSQVPQAYYGYTF.

This chain connects TRBV4-1 to TRBJ2-3; D perhaps matches TRBD2 (6 bases). Trimming left V 7 bases short and J 2 bases short, with 19 bases between. There are 16 residues in the CDR3. Looked up from germline, CDR1 is MGHRA and CDR2 is YSYEKL. The CDR3 DNA follows: TGCGCCAGCACCCTACTCCCGGGACTCCCCACAGATACGCAGTATTTT. Its protein product is CASTLLPGLPTDTQYF.

The chain carries TRBV18 and TRBJ1-1; TRBD1 matches at 10 bases. Germline V gene data show CDR1 as KGHSH and CDR2 as LQKENI. V shed 3 bases and J 3 bases; nucleotides not matched to a gene: 4. This CDR3 is 15 amino acids long. The CDR3 loop reads CASSPRTGGDTEAFF. The CDR3 DNA sequence: TGTGCCAGCTCACCTCGGACAGGGGGGGACACTGAAGCTTTCTTT.

The rearrangement links TRBV20-1 to TRBJ1-2; D remains ambiguous. The germline gives CDR1 DFQATT, CDR2 SNEGSKA (reference sequence). Deletions cut 6 bases from V and 4 bases from J, with 9 bases between. The CDR3 is 11 amino acids. The chain's CDR3 is CSAAGSYGYTF. Here the CDR3 DNA reads TGCAGTGCGGCGGGTAGCTATGGCTACACCTTC.